These 14 T cell receptor beta chains originate from one sample sequenced in a study of T cell clonotyping in hematopoietic cell transplantation. Using immunoSEQ multiplex PCR, the repertoire was profiled, and TCRdb retains in-frame clones only, with some absent. This table holds several thousand clones, around four fifths found once. Time point of the sample: recipient sample about 28 days before transplant, after cytoreduction. The sequenced sample was peripheral blood mononuclear cells, obtained before stem cell transplant. Every receptor here comes from a man between 60 and 75 years old with acute myeloid leukemia. Some clones in this sample may be carry-over from other donors' samples.

The CDR3 DNA reads as TGTGCCAGCAGCCCATGGCAGGGGGACTCGTTGTTGGGCTACACCTTC. It encodes CASSPWQGDSLLGYTF. The chain joins TRBV9 to TRBJ1-2; TRBD1 agrees at 7 bases. Looked up from germline, CDR1 is SGDLS and CDR2 is YYNGEE. With 4 bases clipped from V and 8 bases from J, the junction kept 17 bases outside the gene matches. The CDR3 contains 16 residues.

This clone was observed a few times. This chain uses TRBV4-1 with TRBJ1-1; D is undetermined. Germline-derived CDR1 and CDR2 are MGHRA and YSYEKL. V was cut by 1 base and J by 5 bases, with 11 bases left in between. The CDR3 totals 14 residues. The CDR3 region has the DNA TGCGCCAGCAGCCAAGGGGTCCTGGGTACTGAAGCTTTCTTT. Protein: CASSQGVLGTEAFF.

This rearrangement joins TRBV6-1 to TRBJ1-2; D may be TRBD1 (6 bases). Germline V gene data show CDR1 as MNHNS and CDR2 as SASEGT. The CDR3 covers 14 residues. V shed 6 bases and J shed 7 bases, with 18 bases lying between them. CDR3: CASSPLSGVSGYTF. As DNA, the CDR3 is TGTGCCAGCAGCCCCCTTTCAGGGGTTAGTGGCTACACCTTC.

The chain links TRBV5-5 to TRBJ1-5, with a possible D match to TRBD1 (6 bases). Germline V gene sequence: CDR1 SGHKS, CDR2 YYEKEE (reference sequence). V gave up 4 bases and J gave up 2 bases, with 10 bases separating them. CDR3 length: 14 residues. In nucleotides, the CDR3 is TGTGCCAGCAGCCCGGACAGCGGCAATCAGCCCCAGCATTTT. Its protein is CASSPDSGNQPQHF.

This clone was seen only a few times. This chain uses TRBV19 with TRBJ2-7, with 10 bases fitting TRBD2. CDR1 is LNHDA, CDR2 SQIVND, per germline (reference sequence). Trimming at V came to 5 bases and at J to 5 bases, leaving 9 bases not matched to a gene. The CDR3 sequence is 15 residues long. The CDR3 here is CASSLTGTSAHEQYF. In DNA form, the CDR3 reads TGTGCCAGTAGTCTAACCGGGACTAGCGCCCACGAGCAGTACTTC.

The chain joins TRBV5-1 to TRBJ1-2; D unresolved. V shed 2 bases and J shed 8 bases, with 16 bases lying between them. The CDR3 is 14 residues long. Germline V lookup: CDR1 SGHRS, CDR2 YFSETQ. The CDR3 sequence is CASSLEASAYGYTF. CDR3 nucleotides: TGCGCCAGCAGCTTAGAGGCCTCGGCTTACGGCTACACCTTC.

This chain joins TRBV9 and TRBJ1-3; no clear D. CDR1 and CDR2 (germline): SGDLS, YYNGEE. Trimming took 0 bases from V and 0 from J, leaving 7 bases between them. The CDR3 spans 15 residues. The CDR3 reads CASSVGRNSGNTIYF. The CDR3 region has the DNA TGTGCCAGCAGCGTAGGAAGGAACTCTGGAAACACCATATATTTT. The full variable domain, with the rest looked up from reference TRBV9 and TRBJ1-3, is DSGVTQTPKHLITATGQRVTLRCSPRSGDLSVYWYQQSLDQGLQFLIQYYNGEERAKGNILERFSAQQFPDLHSELNLSSLELGDSALYFCASSVGRNSGNTIYFGEGSWLTVV.

The J gene is TRBJ2-7, the V gene TRBV28; D call uncertain. Germline V gives CDR1 MDHEN, CDR2 SYDVKM. Trimming pared 8 bases from V and 5 bases from J, leaving 13 bases between. This CDR3 has 12 amino acids. Here the CDR3 reads CASSHEWDEQYF. The DNA for the CDR3 is TGTGCCAGCTCCCACGAGTGGGACGAGCAGTACTTC.

Only one count was recorded for this clone. The CDR3 loop reads CASSLVAGAETQYF. CDR3 DNA sequence: TGCGCCAGCAGCTTGGTCGCCGGGGCAGAGACCCAGTACTTC. This chain uses TRBV5-1 with TRBJ2-5; D may be TRBD1 or TRBD2 (5 bases each). V was pared by 0 bases and J by 4 bases, with 10 bases between. The CDR3 length is 14 residues. Germline V gene sequence: CDR1 SGHRS, CDR2 YFSETQ. Looking up the rest from reference TRBV5-1 and TRBJ2-5 gives the full variable domain: KAGVTQTPRYLIKTRGQQVTLSCSPISGHRSVSWYQQTPGQGLQFLFEYFSETQRNKGNFPGRFSGRQFSNSRSEMNVSTLELGDSALYLCASSLVAGAETQYFGPGTRLLVL.

J is TRBJ1-4 and V is TRBV7-8; 7 nucleotides match TRBD1. Germline CDR1 is SGHVS and CDR2 is FQNEAQ. The length of the CDR3 is 12 residues. V trimming: 4 bases; J trimming: 13 bases; junction bases outside the gene matches: 6. The CDR3 reads CASSSRDSGLFF. CDR3 nucleotides: TGTGCCAGCAGCTCGCGGGACAGCGGACTGTTTTTT. The whole variable domain, remainder taken from reference TRBV7-8 and TRBJ1-4, is GAGVSQSPRYKVAKRGQDVALRCDPISGHVSLFWYQQALGQGPEFLTYFQNEAQLDKSGLPSDRFFAERPEGSVSTLKIQRTQQEDSAVYLCASSSRDSGLFFGSGTQLSVL.

The chain carries TRBV30 and TRBJ2-2; D possibly matches TRBD1 or TRBD2 (6 bases each). With 3 bases removed from V and 4 bases from J, the gap between germline ends came to 15 bases. The CDR3 consists of 15 residues. Germline V gene data show CDR1 as GTSNPN and CDR2 as SVGIG (reference sequence). CDR3 nucleotide sequence: TGTGCCTGGAGAGTAGGGGGGAGAAGCACCGGGGAGCTGTTTTTT. This sequence encodes CAWRVGGRSTGELFF.

This rearrangement joins TRBV6-5 to TRBJ2-5; maybe TRBD2 (7 bases). Trimming pared 6 bases from V and 3 bases from J, leaving 17 bases between. Germline CDR1 reads MNHEY; CDR2 reads SVGAGI. CDR3 length: 15 amino acids. CDR3 protein: CASSHTGTTEETQYF. The CDR3 DNA reads TGTGCCAGCAGCCATACAGGGACTACAGAAGAGACCCAGTACTTC.

The V gene is TRBV30, the J gene TRBJ1-5; tentative D call: TRBD1 (5 bases). This CDR3 region has 13 residues. The germline CDR1 and CDR2 sequences are GTSNPN and SVGIG (reference sequence). V was trimmed by 5 bases and J by 3 bases, leaving 11 bases between them. This chain's CDR3 is CAWGDSHNQPQHF. CDR3 in DNA: TGTGCCTGGGGCGACAGCCACAATCAGCCCCAGCATTTT. Full variable domain (remainder filled in from reference TRBV30 and TRBJ1-5): SQTIHQWPATLVQPVGSPLSLECTVEGTSNPNLYWYRQAAGRGLQLLFYSVGIGQISSEVPQNLSASRPQDRQFILSSKKLLLSDSGFYLCAWGDSHNQPQHFGDGTRLSIL.

V usage is TRBV4-1 and J usage is TRBJ2-1; 10 positions agree with TRBD2. Germline CDR1 MGHRA, CDR2 YSYEKL. V lost 4 bases to trimming and J lost 3 bases; unmatched junction nucleotides: 3. The CDR3 is 15 amino acids. This CDR3 is CASSLWTSGYNEQFF. The CDR3 DNA reads as TGCGCCAGCAGCCTTTGGACTAGCGGCTACAATGAGCAGTTCTTC.